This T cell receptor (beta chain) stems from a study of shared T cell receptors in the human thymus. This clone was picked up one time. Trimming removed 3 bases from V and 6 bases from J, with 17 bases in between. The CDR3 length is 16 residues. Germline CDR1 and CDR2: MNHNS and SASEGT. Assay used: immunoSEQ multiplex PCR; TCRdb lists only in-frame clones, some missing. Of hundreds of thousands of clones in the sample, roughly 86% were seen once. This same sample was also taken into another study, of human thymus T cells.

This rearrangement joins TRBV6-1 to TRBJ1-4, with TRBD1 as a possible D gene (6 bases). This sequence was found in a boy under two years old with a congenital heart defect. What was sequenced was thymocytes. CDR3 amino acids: CASSDGRGLSHEKLFF. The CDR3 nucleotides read TGTGCCAGCAGTGACGGAAGGGGGTTGTCCCATGAAAAACTGTTTTTT.